The subject of this entry is one T cell receptor beta chain. There are many counts of this clone. The antigen it binds to is not known. It has no much larger one-base neighbor in the sample; base qualities were not kept. No treatment had been received by any patient before thyroid surgery. The study retrospectively analysed patient clinical samples collected from 2012 to 2018 using T-cell receptor beta sequencing. The data belong to a study of metastatic and nonmetastatic thyroid tumors (dated by TCRdb to about 2020). A note on the overall study: Repertoires were compared across peripheral blood and tumor or nodule tissue samples from malignant and benign thyroid patients.

Between the V and J ends, shortened by 4 bases and 7 bases respectively, the junction contains 11 bases. CDR3 length: 12 amino acids, cysteine to phenylalanine. Solely the CDR3 DNA is kept, with 36 bases framed from the first base. The germline V gene sets CDR1 to SQVTM and CDR2 to ANQGSEA. General findings and caveats noted by the study authors: In both blood and tumor samples, malignant tumors were reported to have significantly higher TCR beta diversity than benign nodules.

The method was PCR. The sequencing machine was an Illumina HiSeq 4000. High-throughput sequencing was used to profile the TCR beta-chain CDR3 region of each patient. Turning to the authors' computational methods: A classifier to discriminate distant-metastatic papillary thyroid cancer patients was built from CDR3 differences across clinicopathological groups. The Shannon index was used to measure repertoire diversity, and the Morisita-Horn index was used to measure how similar tumor and blood repertoires were. The raw public reads went through TCRdb reprocessing: fastp at Q25, MiXCR clone calling, in-frame beta chains kept. None of the V and J calls come from the authors' own analysis; TCRdb made them. For this sample there are 40,000 or so clones; 25% to 30% appear just once. Clones ranked in the top ten supply around 10% of the sample.

The sample taken for sequencing was blood. The V and J segments used are TRBV29-1 and TRBJ1-3, with the D gene uncertain. This receptor was identified in a female donor with papillary thyroid cancer or a benign thyroid nodule (not recorded which). Some clones in this sample may be carry-over from other donors' samples. Here is the DNA: TGCAGCGTTGGCAATGCCCCCAACACCATATATTTT. Its coded protein is CSVGNAPNTIYF.